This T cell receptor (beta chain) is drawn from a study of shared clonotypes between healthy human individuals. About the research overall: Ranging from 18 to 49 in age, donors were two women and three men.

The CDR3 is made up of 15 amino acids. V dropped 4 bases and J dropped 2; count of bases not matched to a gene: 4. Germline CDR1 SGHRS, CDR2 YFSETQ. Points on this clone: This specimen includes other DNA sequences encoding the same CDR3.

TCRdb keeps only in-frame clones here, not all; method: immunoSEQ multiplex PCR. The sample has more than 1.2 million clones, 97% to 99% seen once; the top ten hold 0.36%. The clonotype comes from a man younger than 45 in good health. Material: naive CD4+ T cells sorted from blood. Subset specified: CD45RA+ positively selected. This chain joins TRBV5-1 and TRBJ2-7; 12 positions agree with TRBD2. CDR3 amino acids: CASSPGLAGPYEQYF. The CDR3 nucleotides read TGCGCCAGCAGCCCAGGACTAGCGGGACCCTACGAGCAGTACTTC.